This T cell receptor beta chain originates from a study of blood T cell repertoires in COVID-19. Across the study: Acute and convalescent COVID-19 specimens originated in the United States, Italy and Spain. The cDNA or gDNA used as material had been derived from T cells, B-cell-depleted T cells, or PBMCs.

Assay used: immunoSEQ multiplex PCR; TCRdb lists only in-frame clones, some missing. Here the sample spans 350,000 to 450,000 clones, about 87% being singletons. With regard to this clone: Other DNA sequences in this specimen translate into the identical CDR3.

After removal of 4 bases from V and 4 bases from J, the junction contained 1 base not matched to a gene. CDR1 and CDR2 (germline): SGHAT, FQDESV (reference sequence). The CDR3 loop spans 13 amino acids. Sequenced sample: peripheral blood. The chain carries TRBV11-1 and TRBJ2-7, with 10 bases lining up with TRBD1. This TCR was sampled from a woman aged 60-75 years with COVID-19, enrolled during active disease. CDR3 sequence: CASSWDRGYEQYF. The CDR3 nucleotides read TGTGCCAGCAGCTGGGACAGGGGTTACGAGCAGTACTTC.